The entry below gives a single T cell receptor beta chain sequence along with its context. Its antigen is undetermined. The length of the CDR3 is 15 residues. Per the germline V gene, CDR1 is SGHAT and CDR2 is FQNNGV. Trimming removed 5 bases from V and 2 bases from J; junction bases left unmatched: 4. Both RNA and DNA were isolated together from about 20-30 mg of bulk tissue that had not been sorted. Donors were untreated and chronically infected with HBV. The source of the sample is a study of tumor-infiltrating lymphocytes in primary liver carcinoma. Study conclusions and caveats: Tumor samples exhibited a significantly greater top-250-clone fraction than blood samples (p = 0.039). Only about 7-24% of top clones were detected in each of the five tumor regions.

The input was 500 ng total RNA; TCR beta cDNA was made from it with a constant-region primer. Libraries for TCR beta were built through three nested multiplex PCR rounds, which together made up a slightly modified ARM-PCR procedure. Each of the first two PCR rounds ran approximately 9 cycles with TRBV1-TRBV30 forward and C-beta reverse primers. TCRdb recomputed calls from the multiplex PCR reads with MiXCR, one row per CDR3 protein. The data show tens of thousands of distinct CDR3 sequences, over 70% seen once. The sample comprised liver tumor tissue from sampling region 2. Subset given: tumor region T2, inferior pole. The chain uses TRBV11-2 and TRBJ2-1; the match to TRBD2 covers 9 bases. The TCR was taken from a man aged 35-49 years with primary liver carcinoma and hepatitis B virus infection. CDR3 protein: CASSPRTSAYNEQFF. The DNA of the CDR3 is TGTGCCAGCAGCCCTCGGACTAGCGCCTACAATGAGCAGTTCTTC.